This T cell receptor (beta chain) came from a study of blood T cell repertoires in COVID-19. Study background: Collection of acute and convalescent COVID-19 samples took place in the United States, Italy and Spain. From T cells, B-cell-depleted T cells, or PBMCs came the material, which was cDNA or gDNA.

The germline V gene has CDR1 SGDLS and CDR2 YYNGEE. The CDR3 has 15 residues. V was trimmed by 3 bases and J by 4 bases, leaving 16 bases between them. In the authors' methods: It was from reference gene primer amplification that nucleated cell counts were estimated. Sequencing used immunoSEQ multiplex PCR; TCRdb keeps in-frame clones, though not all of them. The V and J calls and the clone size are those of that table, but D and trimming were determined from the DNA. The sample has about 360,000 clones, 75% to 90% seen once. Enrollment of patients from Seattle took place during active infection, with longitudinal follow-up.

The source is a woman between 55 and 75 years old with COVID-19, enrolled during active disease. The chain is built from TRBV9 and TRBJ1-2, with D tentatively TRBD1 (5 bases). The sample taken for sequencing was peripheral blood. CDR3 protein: CASSGSRQTFYGYTF. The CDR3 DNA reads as TGTGCCAGCAGCGGCTCTCGACAGACCTTCTATGGCTACACCTTC.